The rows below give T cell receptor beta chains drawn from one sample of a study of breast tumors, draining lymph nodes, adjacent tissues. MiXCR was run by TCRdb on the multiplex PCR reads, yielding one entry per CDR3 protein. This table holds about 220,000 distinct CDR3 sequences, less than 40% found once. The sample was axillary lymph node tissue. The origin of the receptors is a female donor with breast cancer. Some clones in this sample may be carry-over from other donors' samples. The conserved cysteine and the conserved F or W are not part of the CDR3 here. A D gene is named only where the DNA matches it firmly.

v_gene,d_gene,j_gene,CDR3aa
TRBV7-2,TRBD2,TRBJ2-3,ASSLELAGAGTDPQY
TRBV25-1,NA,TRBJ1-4,ASVYSGRNEKLF
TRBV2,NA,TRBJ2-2,ASSDVDTGELF
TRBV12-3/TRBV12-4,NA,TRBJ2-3,ASRRTGTDTQY
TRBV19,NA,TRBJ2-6,ASSTTGANVLT
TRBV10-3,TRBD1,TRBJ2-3,AISDRDRATDTQY
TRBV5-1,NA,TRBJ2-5,ASSVGGFGKETQY
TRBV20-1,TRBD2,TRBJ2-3,SAMNGLALTDTQY
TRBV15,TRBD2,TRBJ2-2,ATRYENLAGGTGELF
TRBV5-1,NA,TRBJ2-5,ASSSRRGGHETQY
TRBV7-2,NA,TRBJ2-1,ASRRERSSYNEQF
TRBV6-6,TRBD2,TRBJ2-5,ASSRGTSGRSETQY
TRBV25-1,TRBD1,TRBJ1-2,ASSEAGTGGPFYGYT
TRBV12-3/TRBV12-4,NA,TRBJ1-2,ASKSQALGGYT
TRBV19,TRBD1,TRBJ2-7,ASSIAQDRAHEQY
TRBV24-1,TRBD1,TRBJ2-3,ATSDWTGGTQY
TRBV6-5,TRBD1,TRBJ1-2,ASSYLAGGNYGYT
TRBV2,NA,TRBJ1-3,ASIGHSGNTIY
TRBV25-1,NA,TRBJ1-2,ASSDTYYGYT
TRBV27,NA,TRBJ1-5,ASSSGGGSNQPQH
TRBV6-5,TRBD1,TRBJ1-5,ASSLDRVDQPQH
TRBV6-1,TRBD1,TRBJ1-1,ASRRQGEGTEAF
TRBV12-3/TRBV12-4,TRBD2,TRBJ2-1,ASSRAGGYNEQF
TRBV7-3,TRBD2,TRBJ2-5,ASSMSGNQETQY
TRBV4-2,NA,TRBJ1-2,ASSSRLRGIDGYT
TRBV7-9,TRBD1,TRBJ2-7,ASSPRLGQGYEQY
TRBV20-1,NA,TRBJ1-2,SAPTGPYGST
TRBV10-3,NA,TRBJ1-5,AISDVSAATQH
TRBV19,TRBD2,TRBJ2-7,ASSIVAGYGYEQY
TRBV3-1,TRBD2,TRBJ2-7,ASSRTSGGSYEQY
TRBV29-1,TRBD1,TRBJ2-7,SVSRGRTGEQY
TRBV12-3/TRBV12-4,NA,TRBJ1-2,ASSFYRQGDYGYT
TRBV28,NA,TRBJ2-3,ASEKQGDTQY
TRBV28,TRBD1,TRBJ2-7,ASSYRDRGYEQY